This passage covers 23 T cell receptor beta chains from one sample sequenced in a study of blood T cell repertoires in COVID-19. The table came from immunoSEQ multiplex PCR; TCRdb's copy has only in-frame clones and leaves some out. This table has approximately 100,000 clones, roughly 90% appearing once. The sample taken for sequencing was peripheral blood. These receptors were collected from a woman aged 55 to 70 with acute or convalescent COVID-19.

The chain joins TRBV19 to TRBJ1-5, with 7 bases aligning to TRBD1. The length of the CDR3 is 17 residues. From germline, CDR1 is LNHDA and CDR2 SQIVND (reference sequence). V dropped 0 bases and J dropped 0; count of bases not matched to a gene: 5. The CDR3 nucleotides read TGTGCCAGTAGTATAGATGCAGGGGGACTTAGCAATCAGCCCCAGCATTTT. It codes for CASSIDAGGLSNQPQHF.

The rearrangement uses TRBV6-2 or TRBV6-3 and TRBJ2-1; 15 nucleotides align to TRBD2. Germline CDR1 and CDR2: MNHEY and SVGEGT. The V segment lost 6 bases and the J segment 7 bases; nucleotides outside the gene matches: 7. The CDR3 extends over 16 amino acids. The CDR3 sequence is CASSLTGTSGRNEQFF. CDR3 sequence (DNA): TGTGCCAGCAGCCTAACCGGGACTAGCGGGAGGAATGAGCAGTTCTTC.

The chain links TRBV5-1 to TRBJ2-3; 15 bases fit TRBD2. The CDR3 has 16 residues. From germline, CDR1 is SGHRS and CDR2 YFSETQ. The J segment lost 5 bases and the V segment lost 4 bases, leaving 5 bases of the junction unmatched. The CDR3 reads CASSDGLAGGGDTQYF. In nucleotides, the CDR3 is TGCGCCAGCAGCGATGGACTAGCGGGAGGGGGAGATACGCAGTATTTT.

The chain joins TRBV27 to TRBJ1-2, with 10 bases matching TRBD1. The germline gives CDR1 MNHEY, CDR2 SMNVEV (reference sequence). CDR3 length: 15 residues. Losses at the gene ends were 6 bases for V and 3 bases for J; bases not matched to a gene: 7. The CDR3 bases are TGTGCCAGCAGCCGGGACAGGGGATGGGACTATGGCTACACCTTC. It codes for CASSRDRGWDYGYTF.

The J gene is TRBJ2-3, the V gene TRBV4-1; D is unclear. The CDR3 length is 13 residues. The V end lost 1 base, the J end lost 2 bases, and 4 bases lay between the germline ends. The germline gives CDR1 MGHRA, CDR2 YSYEKL. The CDR3 loop is CASSQVATDTQYF. The CDR3 nucleotides are TGCGCCAGCAGCCAAGTGGCCACAGATACGCAGTATTTT.

The CDR3 nucleotides are TGTGCCAGCAGCCAAGGGGGGACTAGCGGTAGCTACAATGAGCAGTTCTTC. Amino acid sequence: CASSQGGTSGSYNEQFF. The chain recombines TRBV3-1 (or the pseudogene TRBV3-2) with TRBJ2-1; 11 nucleotides match TRBD2. Germline V lookup: CDR1 LGHDT, CDR2 YNNKEL (reference sequence). This CDR3 spans 17 amino acids. The V and J ends lost 1 base and 3 bases, in that order; junction bases with no gene match: 5.

The V gene is TRBV19, the J gene TRBJ1-2; 10 positions match TRBD1. Trimming at V came to 5 bases and at J to 8 bases, leaving 8 bases not matched to a gene. Per the germline V gene, CDR1 is LNHDA and CDR2 is SQIVND (reference sequence). The length of the CDR3 is 14 residues. CDR3 coding DNA: TGTGCCAGTAGTTTCGCTGACAGGGGGCAAGGCTACACCTTC. It yields the protein CASSFADRGQGYTF. The full variable domain, rest sourced from reference TRBV19 and TRBJ1-2, is DGGITQSPKYLFRKEGQNVTLSCEQNLNHDAMYWYRQDPGQGLRLIYYSQIVNDFQKGDIAEGYSVSREKKESFPLTVTSAQKNPTAFYLCASSFADRGQGYTFGSGTRLTVV.

The chain has TRBV2 and TRBJ1-1; the D gene is possibly TRBD1 (5 bases). V dropped 5 bases and J dropped 1 base, with 20 bases sitting between them. In germline, CDR1 is SNHLY, CDR2 FYNNEI. The CDR3 has 17 amino acids. The CDR3 reads CASSFAILGQRNTEAFF. In DNA form, the CDR3 reads TGTGCCAGCAGTTTCGCCATCCTAGGACAACGGAACACTGAAGCTTTCTTT.

V gene TRBV27 combines with J gene TRBJ2-1, with 7 bases aligning to TRBD1. The germline V gene encodes CDR1 MNHEY and CDR2 SMNVEV (reference sequence). The CDR3 is 13 residues long. Losses at the gene ends were 3 bases for V and 6 bases for J; bases not matched to a gene: 2. The CDR3 spells CASSFNRGNEQFF. CDR3 DNA sequence: TGTGCCAGCAGTTTTAACAGGGGCAATGAGCAGTTCTTC.

The J gene is TRBJ2-7, the V gene TRBV21-1; no check of the table's D call, TRBD1, against the DNA was made. TRBV21-1 is noted as a pseudogene. The CDR3 sequence is 14 residues long. CDR3 region: CASSSGDTSYEQYF. The CDR3 DNA reads as TGTGCCAGCAGCAGTGGGGACACCTCCTACGAGCAGTACTTC.

The chain uses TRBV6-5 and TRBJ2-5; 9 bases match TRBD2. The J segment lost 0 bases and the V segment lost 7 bases, leaving 6 bases of the junction unmatched. This CDR3 is 15 amino acids long. The germline V gene has CDR1 MNHEY and CDR2 SVGAGI. The CDR3: CASKGLAGNQETQYF. The CDR3 coding sequence is TGTGCCAGCAAAGGGCTAGCGGGGAACCAAGAGACCCAGTACTTC.

The gene calls are TRBV28 and TRBJ2-2; 14 bases map to TRBD2. Trimming at V came to 10 bases and at J to 3 bases, leaving 10 bases not matched to a gene. Germline values: CDR1 MDHEN, CDR2 SYDVKM. This CDR3 is built from 17 residues. Here the CDR3 DNA reads TGTGCCAACGCAGCAAGGGGACTAGCGGGAGACACCGGGGAGCTGTTTTTT. The encoded protein is CANAARGLAGDTGELFF. The full variable domain, in which reference TRBV28 and TRBJ2-2 provide the parts outside the CDR3, is DVKVTQSSRYLVKRTGEKVFLECVQDMDHENMFWYRQDPGLGLRLIYFSYDVKMKEKGDIPEGYSVSREKKERFSLILESASTNQTSMYLCANAARGLAGDTGELFFGEGSRLTVL.

Note on this clone: Its ends do not fully match the called genes, so a read error is possible. The chain combines TRBV6-5 with TRBJ2-1; D not certain. Germline CDR1 reads MNHEY; CDR2 reads SVGAGI. The CDR3 runs to 16 residues. CDR3 DNA sequence: TGTGCCAGCAGTTACTCCCCGACTGGCTCCAACAATGAGCAGTTCTTC. It yields the protein CASSYSPTGSNNEQFF.

This sequence joins TRBV6-2 or TRBV6-3 and TRBJ2-3; 11 nucleotides line up with TRBD1. V was pared by 6 bases and J by 2 bases, with 7 bases of the junction left unmatched. The CDR3 runs to 16 residues. CDR1 MNHEY and CDR2 SVGEGT come from the germline V gene. CDR3 coding DNA: TGTGCCAGCAGCCCGGACAGGGGGCTGAACACAGATACGCAGTATTTT. Residues: CASSPDRGLNTDTQYF.

The V call is TRBV6-5, the J call TRBJ2-7; 8 nucleotides line up with TRBD1. Germline V gene sequence: CDR1 MNHEY, CDR2 SVGAGI. This CDR3 comprises 14 residues. V lost 6 bases and J lost 0; bases outside the gene matches: 4. The chain's CDR3 is CASSDRGNSYEQYF. The CDR3 DNA is TGTGCCAGCAGCGACAGGGGAAACTCCTACGAGCAGTACTTC.

The J gene is TRBJ1-3, the V gene TRBV6-6, with 8 bases identical to TRBD1. J was trimmed by 2 bases and V by 7 bases; bases with no gene match: 10. This CDR3 contains 16 residues. CDR1 is MNHNY and CDR2 is SVGAGI in the germline V gene (reference sequence). The CDR3: CASTQVQGGAGNTIYF. For the CDR3, the DNA is TGTGCCAGCACCCAAGTACAGGGGGGGGCTGGAAACACCATATATTTT.

The chain links TRBV28 to TRBJ1-5; the D is unclear. Germline assignment: CDR1 MDHEN and CDR2 SYDVKM. V was cut by 2 bases and J by 4 bases, with 3 bases left in between. The CDR3 sequence is 12 residues long. CDR3 sequence: CASSLTNQPQHF. The CDR3 region has the DNA TGTGCCAGCAGTTTAACTAATCAGCCCCAGCATTTT.

The chain has TRBV19 and TRBJ2-2; 8 bases map to TRBD2. CDR1 LNHDA and CDR2 SQIVND come from the germline V gene (reference sequence). V shed 1 base and J 6 bases; nucleotides not matched to a gene: 4. The length of the CDR3 is 15 residues. Here the CDR3 DNA reads TGTGCCAGTAGTATAGCGGGAGGGGGTGCCGGGGAGCTGTTTTTT. It codes for CASSIAGGGAGELFF. Using reference TRBV19 and TRBJ2-2 for the parts outside the CDR3, the full variable domain is DGGITQSPKYLFRKEGQNVTLSCEQNLNHDAMYWYRQDPGQGLRLIYYSQIVNDFQKGDIAEGYSVSREKKESFPLTVTSAQKNPTAFYLCASSIAGGGAGELFFGEGSRLTVL.

V usage is TRBV5-1 and J usage is TRBJ2-1; 8 nucleotides line up with TRBD2. With V trimmed by 0 bases and J by 6 bases, 8 bases remained unmatched. Germline assignment: CDR1 SGHRS and CDR2 YFSETQ. This CDR3 contains 16 residues. The CDR3 loop reads CASSLEAGVGLNEQFF. CDR3 nucleotide sequence: TGCGCCAGCAGCTTGGAAGCGGGAGTTGGTCTCAATGAGCAGTTCTTC.

The chain recombines TRBV5-1 with TRBJ2-3, with 8 bases identical to TRBD1. The V and J ends lost 5 bases and 0 bases, in that order; junction bases with no gene match: 5. CDR1 SGHRS and CDR2 YFSETQ come from the germline V gene. The CDR3 runs 15 residues. CDR3 nucleotide sequence: TGCGCCAGCAGTCGTGACAGGGGAAGCACAGATACGCAGTATTTT. Residues: CASSRDRGSTDTQYF.

The rearrangement uses TRBV4-1 and TRBJ2-7; 12 positions agree with TRBD2. Germline loops: CDR1 MGHRA, CDR2 YSYEKL. There are 15 residues in the CDR3. The V gene end was trimmed by 4 bases and the J gene end by 3 bases; junction bases not matched to a gene: 4. CDR3 sequence: CASSPGLAGIYEQYF. CDR3 DNA sequence: TGCGCCAGCAGCCCTGGACTAGCGGGGATCTACGAGCAGTACTTC.

J is TRBJ2-4 and V is TRBV5-1, with D perhaps TRBD1 (6 bases). V was shortened by 0 bases and J by 5 bases, with 12 bases between the two germline ends. Germline loops: CDR1 SGHRS, CDR2 YFSETQ. The CDR3 totals 15 residues. CDR3 sequence: CASSLVGRGENIQYF. CDR3 nucleotide sequence: TGCGCCAGCAGCTTGGTCGGCAGGGGTGAAAACATTCAGTACTTC.

The chain combines TRBV19 with TRBJ1-5, with a tentative D call TRBD1 (6 bases). Trimming pared 3 bases from V and 4 bases from J, leaving 16 bases between. This CDR3 spans 16 amino acids. Per germline, CDR1 LNHDA and CDR2 SQIVND (reference sequence). This CDR3 is CASSIRLTGKNQPQHF. CDR3 sequence (DNA): TGTGCCAGTAGTATTCGGTTGACAGGCAAAAATCAGCCCCAGCATTTT.